What follows are 8 T cell receptor beta chains derived from one specimen sequenced in a study of vaccination and CD4 T cells after COVID-19. Oncomine TCR Beta short-read sequencing was applied to DNA from cultured CD4+ T cells. TCRdb reprocessed the PCR reads via MiXCR and lists one record per CDR3 protein. The data show some 13,000 distinct CDR3 sequences, with around 43% seen just once and roughly 10% held by the top ten. Treatment described: approximately nine-day PBMC culture with coronavirus spike peptide pools or control peptides (ViraFEST assay). No antigen has been assigned to these receptors. Sequencing was performed on CD4+ T cells from blood, cultured in vitro. The receptor source for this set is a human donor who had recovered from COVID-19.

Relative to its sample, this clonotype is medium-sized. This chain links TRBV20-1 with TRBJ2-3; D possibly uses TRBD1 or TRBD2 (5 bases each). The CDR3 length is 15 residues. V gave up 0 bases and J gave up 1 base, with 11 bases separating them. The germline CDR1 and CDR2 sequences are DFQATT and SNEGSKA (reference sequence). The CDR3 loop is CSARDLGRRTDTQYF. The CDR3 region has the DNA TGCAGTGCTAGAGATCTGGGACGCCGCACAGATACGCAGTATTTT.

This clonotype was picked up a small number of times. The V gene is TRBV6-2 or TRBV6-3, the J gene TRBJ1-2, with D maybe TRBD1 (6 bases). Per the germline V gene, CDR1 is MNHEY and CDR2 is SVGEGT. Trimming took off 5 bases at V and 4 bases at J, with 14 bases between the two ends. The CDR3 contains 14 residues. The CDR3 region has the DNA TGTGCCAGCAGTGAAAACGACAGGTTCTATGGCTACACCTTC. The encoded protein is CASSENDRFYGYTF.

The chain links TRBV9 to TRBJ1-5; D is unresolved. The CDR3 length is 15 residues. The germline V gene has CDR1 SGDLS and CDR2 YYNGEE. Trimming stripped 0 bases from V and 0 bases from J, with 7 bases between. The CDR3 loop reads CASSVDWDSNQPQHF. CDR3 sequence (DNA): TGTGCCAGCAGCGTAGACTGGGATAGCAATCAGCCCCAGCATTTT.

The chain uses TRBV7-2 and TRBJ2-2, with D uncertain. Germline assignment: CDR1 SGHTA and CDR2 FQGNSA. V lost 3 bases, J lost 7 bases, and 6 bases lay in between. CDR3 length equals 12 residues. This CDR3 is CASSLVGGELFF. The CDR3 DNA reads TGTGCCAGCAGCTTGGTCGGCGGGGAGCTGTTTTTT.

The rearrangement uses TRBV30 and TRBJ1-1; tentative D call: TRBD1 (5 bases). CDR3 length: 13 amino acids. The germline V and J ends were trimmed by 4 bases and 7 bases, with 16 bases remaining between them. From germline, CDR1 is GTSNPN and CDR2 SVGIG (reference sequence). The DNA of the CDR3 is TGTGCCTGGAAGTCTTGGGGAACAGGTGAAGCTTTCTTT. It is translated as CAWKSWGTGEAFF.

In this sample, this clonotype turned up a few times. The V and J genes are TRBV7-9 and TRBJ2-3; the D gene is possibly TRBD2 (6 bases). The CDR3 has 14 amino acids. Trimming took off 1 base at V and 8 bases at J, with 13 bases between the two ends. The germline V gene has CDR1 SEHNR and CDR2 FQNEAQ (reference sequence). This CDR3 reads CASSLVRGLGTQYF. In DNA form, the CDR3 reads TGTGCCAGCAGCTTAGTGCGGGGTTTAGGTACGCAGTATTTT.

The sample holds a few counts of this clonotype. V gene TRBV7-9 combines with J gene TRBJ2-5; TRBD2 is a possible D gene (5 bases). The CDR3 runs to 14 residues. Trimming shortened V by 2 bases and J by 5 bases, and 12 bases separated the two germline ends. Germline V gene lookup returns CDR1 SEHNR and CDR2 FQNEAQ (reference sequence). CDR3 amino acids: CASSLYEGTETQYF. CDR3 bases: TGTGCCAGCAGCTTATATGAGGGAACGGAGACCCAGTACTTC.

V gene TRBV2 combines with J gene TRBJ1-1, with D maybe TRBD1 (5 bases). This CDR3 contains 14 residues. Germline V gene data show CDR1 as SNHLY and CDR2 as FYNNEI. The V gene lost 6 bases and the J gene lost 4 bases, with 15 bases spanning the gap. The CDR3 sequence is CASRQNEGSTEAFF. The CDR3 DNA reads as TGTGCCAGCAGGCAGAACGAGGGGAGCACTGAAGCTTTCTTT.